The present entry profiles one T cell receptor (beta chain) with its context. The sample belongs to a study of molecular identifiers for immune sequencing clone quantification. J lost 0 bases, V lost 5 bases, and 15 bases had no gene match. The CDR3 consists of 20 residues. Germline loops: CDR1 KGHSH, CDR2 LQKENI. TCRdb re-called the PCR reads through MiXCR, storing one row per CDR3 protein. The sample consists of 90,000 to 120,000 distinct CDR3 sequences, roughly a third of them appearing once. The origin of this receptor is a human donor in good health. Some libraries in this study had Jurkat cell RNA spiked in. Input material: naive CD8+ T cells from blood, with Jurkat cell RNA spiked in. Sample subset: FACS-sorted CD8+CD4-CCR7+CD45RA+ naive T cells. The chain has TRBV18 and TRBJ2-7; TRBD2 agrees at 14 bases. The CDR3 bases are TGTGCCAGCTCAGGAGACCAGACCGGGACTAGCGGGAGCAGCTCCTACGAGCAGTACTTC. Protein sequence: CASSGDQTGTSGSSSYEQYF. The full variable domain, with the rest looked up from reference TRBV18 and TRBJ2-7, is NAGVMQNPRHLVRRRGQEARLRCSPMKGHSHVYWYRQLPEEGLKFMVYLQKENIIDESGMPKERFSAEFPKEGPSILRIQQVVRGDSAAYFCASSGDQTGTSGSSSYEQYFGPGTRLTVT.